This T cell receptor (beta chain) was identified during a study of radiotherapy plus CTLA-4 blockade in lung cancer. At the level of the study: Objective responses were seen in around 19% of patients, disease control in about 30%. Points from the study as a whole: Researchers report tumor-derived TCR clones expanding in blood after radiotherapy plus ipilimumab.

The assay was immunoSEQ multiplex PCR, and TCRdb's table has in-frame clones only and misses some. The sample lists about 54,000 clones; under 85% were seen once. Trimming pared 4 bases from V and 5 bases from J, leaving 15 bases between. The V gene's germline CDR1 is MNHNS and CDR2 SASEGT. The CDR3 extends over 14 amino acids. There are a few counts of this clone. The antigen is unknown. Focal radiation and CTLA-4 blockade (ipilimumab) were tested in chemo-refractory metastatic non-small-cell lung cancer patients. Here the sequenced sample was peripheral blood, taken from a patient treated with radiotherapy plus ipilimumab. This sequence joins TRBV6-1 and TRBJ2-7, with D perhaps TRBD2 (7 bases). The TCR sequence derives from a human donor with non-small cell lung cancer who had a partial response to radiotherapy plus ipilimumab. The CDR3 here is CASSVKGGVNEQYF. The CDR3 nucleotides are TGTGCCAGCAGTGTCAAAGGGGGGGTTAACGAGCAGTACTTC.